What follows is one T cell receptor beta chain and its context. This sample is part of a study of shared clonotypes between healthy human individuals. Using immunoSEQ multiplex PCR, the repertoire was profiled, and TCRdb retains in-frame clones only, with some absent. The table shows millions of clones, with around 94% occurring only once. V lost 0 bases to trimming and J lost 5 bases, with 11 bases between them. The CDR3 extends over 14 amino acids. CDR1 SGHDT and CDR2 YYEEEE come from the germline V gene. The sequence came from a man aged 18-30 years in good health. The specimen sequenced was naive CD4+ T cells sorted from blood. Sample subset: CD45RA+ positively selected. The chain joins TRBV5-6 to TRBJ2-5; D possibly corresponds to TRBD1 (6 bases). DNA of the CDR3: TGTGCCAGCAGCTTGGTCGACAGGTTGGAGACCCAGTACTTC. This sequence encodes CASSLVDRLETQYF.